This TCR beta chain was identified in a study of CD8+ T cells in alopecia areata. Looking at the study overall: The study gave treated patients oral tofacitinib at 5 to 10 mg twice daily. Tofacitinib therapy lasting 6 to 18 months was followed by 6 months off drug.

CDR3 length equals 15 residues. Germline V lookup: CDR1 SEHNR, CDR2 FQNEAQ (reference sequence). V dropped 1 base and J dropped 4; count of bases not matched to a gene: 5. In each case, RNA was isolated and then reverse transcribed into cDNA as the sequencing template. TCRdb's table, derived via immunoSEQ multiplex PCR, lists solely in-frame clones and lacks some. Of approximately 140,000 clones in the sample, about four fifths are singletons; the top ten hold more than 20%. Treatment in this sample: oral pan-JAK inhibitor, 5-10 mg twice daily. The gene calls are TRBV7-9 and TRBJ2-7; 9 bases line up with TRBD2. The specimen comprised CD8+ T cells sorted from blood, sampled at week 4, from a patient treated with tofacitinib. The clonotype originates from a human donor with alopecia areata. The CDR3 nucleotides read TGTGCCAGCAGCTTAGGCCCTAGCGGGACGTACGAGCAGTACTTC. It is translated as CASSLGPSGTYEQYF.